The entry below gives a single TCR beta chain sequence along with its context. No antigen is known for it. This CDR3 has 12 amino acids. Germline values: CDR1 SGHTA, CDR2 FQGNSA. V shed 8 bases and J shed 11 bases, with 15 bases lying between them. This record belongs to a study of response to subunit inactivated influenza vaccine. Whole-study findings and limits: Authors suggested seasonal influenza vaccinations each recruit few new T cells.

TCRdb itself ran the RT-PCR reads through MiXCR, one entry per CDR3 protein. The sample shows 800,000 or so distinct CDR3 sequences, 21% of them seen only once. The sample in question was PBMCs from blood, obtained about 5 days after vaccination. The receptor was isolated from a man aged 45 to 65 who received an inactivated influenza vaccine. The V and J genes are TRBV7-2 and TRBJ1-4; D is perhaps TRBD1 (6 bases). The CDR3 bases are TGTGCCAGCGGCGGCAGGGGAGGTAAACTGTTTTTT. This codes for CASGGRGGKLFF.